These 27 T cell receptor beta chains were all obtained from the same sample, sequenced in a study of monozygotic twins with inflammatory bowel disease. TCRdb reprocessed the 5' RACE reads, keeping one entry per CDR3 protein, no DNA. This sample's clone table lists approximately 380,000 distinct CDR3 sequences. The source material was blood. Every receptor here comes from a human donor with ulcerative colitis or Crohn's disease, or a healthy co-twin of an affected twin (not recorded which).

The chain recombines TRBV10-3 with TRBJ2-7; the TCRdb call, TRBD1, lacks DNA for checking. This CDR3 region has 16 residues. Germline V gives CDR1 ENHRY, CDR2 SYGVKD. The CDR3 spells CAISEPYRTGTYEQYF.

This chain joins TRBV6-2 or TRBV6-3 and TRBJ1-1; TCRdb proposes TRBD1, but this gene call is untestable without DNA. In germline, CDR1 is MNHEY, CDR2 SVGEGT. The CDR3 totals 14 residues. CDR3 protein: CASTGDRMNTEAFF.

The chain recombines TRBV5-4 with TRBJ2-2; TCRdb indicates TRBD2, and absent DNA this call remains unverified. Germline CDR1 and CDR2: SGHNT and YYREEE (reference sequence). This CDR3 has 12 amino acids. The CDR3 here is CASSEGSGELFF.

This chain joins TRBV11-2 and TRBJ2-3. This CDR3 is 16 amino acids long. Germline CDR1 SGHAT, CDR2 FQNNGV. CDR3 protein: CASSLGLIPSTDTQYF.

The rearrangement links TRBV28 to TRBJ1-4; with no DNA, the TCRdb D assignment of TRBD1 cannot be verified. Germline V CDR1 and CDR2: MDHEN, SYDVKM. This CDR3 contains 15 residues. The CDR3 loop is CASSLPYYGAEKLFF.

The V gene is TRBV5-1, the J gene TRBJ2-3; TCRdb designates TRBD1, a call that cannot be tested without DNA. The CDR3 is made up of 16 amino acids. Germline CDR1 and CDR2: SGHRS and YFSETQ. The CDR3 protein is CASSLGRGRGTDTQYF.

The chain recombines TRBV18 with TRBJ2-2; TCRdb picks TRBD2, but there is no DNA to check that call. Germline CDR1 KGHSH, CDR2 LQKENI. The length of the CDR3 is 15 residues. CDR3 amino acids: CASSRRQGLHGELFF.

This chain connects TRBV2 to TRBJ1-5; TCRdb's assignment of TRBD1 cannot be checked, as there is no DNA. The CDR3 is made up of 15 amino acids. Germline V gives CDR1 SNHLY, CDR2 FYNNEI. Here the CDR3 reads CASSEAGQSFQPQHF. Full variable domain (missing parts from reference TRBV2 and TRBJ1-5): EPEVTQTPSHQVTQMGQEVILRCVPISNHLYFYWYRQILGQKVEFLVSFYNNEISEKSEIFDDQFSVERPDGSNFTLKIRSTKLEDSAMYFCASSEAGQSFQPQHFGDGTRLSIL.

CDR3: CASTGTPGGYTF. V gene TRBV6-5 combines with J gene TRBJ1-2. The CDR3 is 12 residues long. The germline V gene has CDR1 MNHEY and CDR2 SVGAGI.

The gene calls are TRBV7-2 and TRBJ2-3; the TRBD1 assignment by TCRdb is unverifiable without DNA. Germline V gene lookup returns CDR1 SGHTA and CDR2 FQGNSA. CDR3 length: 17 amino acids. The CDR3 sequence: CASSRIPGQASTDTQYF.

The chain uses TRBV6-1 and TRBJ2-7; with no DNA, the TCRdb D assignment of TRBD2 cannot be verified. Germline V gene lookup returns CDR1 MNHNS and CDR2 SASEGT. CDR3 size: 14 residues. The CDR3 sequence: CASSKGLASYEQYF.

CDR3 sequence: CASSLLDRTWSNSPLHF. The genes are TRBV5-1 and TRBJ1-6; TCRdb outputs TRBD1, but without DNA this stays unchecked. The CDR3 covers 17 residues. Germline-derived CDR1 and CDR2 are SGHRS and YFSETQ.

The V and J genes are TRBV7-2 and TRBJ2-5. Looked up from germline, CDR1 is SGHTA and CDR2 is FQGNSA. This CDR3 spans 11 amino acids. The CDR3 sequence is CASSSVETQYF.

The chain has TRBV15 and TRBJ2-1; no DNA is available, so the TRBD2 call from TCRdb remains unchecked. The length of the CDR3 is 13 residues. Germline-derived CDR1 and CDR2 are LNHNV and YYDKDF (reference sequence). The chain's CDR3 is CASKRGGHNEQFF.

V is TRBV12-3 or TRBV12-4 and J is TRBJ2-7; TCRdb names TRBD2, which stays unverified in the absence of DNA. This CDR3 has 14 residues. The CDR3 spells CASSPALYTYEQYF.

This rearrangement joins TRBV24-1 to TRBJ1-2; TCRdb calls TRBD1, which cannot be checked without DNA. Germline CDR1 is KGHDR and CDR2 is SFDVKD. The CDR3 length is 14 residues. CDR3 loop: CATSVWDRANGYTF.

This sequence joins TRBV12-3 or TRBV12-4 and TRBJ1-6; the TCRdb D gene call, TRBD1, has no DNA to confirm it. CDR3 length equals 16 residues. The CDR3 sequence: CASSLTTRGYNSPLHF.

The chain has TRBV12-3 or TRBV12-4 and TRBJ2-5; TCRdb lists TRBD1, though no DNA is available to test this call. This CDR3 has 15 residues. The CDR3 sequence is CASRLKQGRQETQYF.

The V gene is TRBV18, the J gene TRBJ1-1. The CDR3 runs 15 residues. The germline CDR1 and CDR2 sequences are KGHSH and LQKENI. CDR3 sequence reads: CASSPGDTMNTEAFF.

The chain couples TRBV5-1 to TRBJ2-5. Germline V gives CDR1 SGHRS, CDR2 YFSETQ. The CDR3 totals 14 residues. CDR3 protein: CASSLVSPQETQYF.

The V gene is TRBV27, the J gene TRBJ2-1; TCRdb picks TRBD1, but there is no DNA to check that call. CDR1 and CDR2 from the germline V gene are MNHEY and SMNVEV (reference sequence). There are 15 residues in the CDR3. This chain's CDR3 is CASRAQGVKVIEQFF.

This rearrangement joins TRBV24-1 to TRBJ2-1; TCRdb's D gene call, TRBD1, goes unchecked for lack of DNA. Germline CDR1 KGHDR, CDR2 SFDVKD. The CDR3 is 15 amino acids. The CDR3 region is CATSDPGRSSNEQFF.

The chain uses TRBV30 and TRBJ2-3. The CDR3 covers 13 residues. Germline V gene lookup returns CDR1 GTSNPN and CDR2 SVGIG (reference sequence). The CDR3 is CAWSVGRTDTQYF.

The rearrangement joins TRBV7-9 to TRBJ2-1; TCRdb designates TRBD1, a call that cannot be tested without DNA. CDR1 is SEHNR, CDR2 FQNEAQ, per germline (reference sequence). The CDR3 extends over 13 amino acids. CDR3 sequence: CASSSAGINEQFF.

The gene calls are TRBV7-2 and TRBJ1-2. Germline V CDR1 and CDR2: SGHTA, FQGNSA. CDR3 size: 16 residues. CDR3 protein: CASSLSRERANYGYTF.

The chain links TRBV12-3 or TRBV12-4 to TRBJ2-7. The CDR3 is made up of 15 amino acids. Here the CDR3 reads CASSLVTAGSYEQYF.

J is TRBJ1-4 and V is TRBV18; TCRdb names TRBD1, which stays unverified in the absence of DNA. The germline gives CDR1 KGHSH, CDR2 LQKENI. This CDR3 spans 17 amino acids. This chain's CDR3 is CASSPPQGATTNEKLFF.